This TCR beta chain was captured by sequencing in a study of PD-L1 blockade in urothelial cancer. About the study: Prior chemotherapy in patients spanned 0 to 3 regimens.

The table came from immunoSEQ multiplex PCR; TCRdb's copy has only in-frame clones and leaves some out. The sample has some 30,000 clones; around 86% are singletons. CDR3 size: 15 residues. The ends lost 0 bases at V and 8 bases at J; junction bases unmatched: 5. CDR1 and CDR2 (germline): SGDLS, YYNGEE. This TCR was sampled from a man in his fifties with urothelial cancer. The sample consisted of PBMCs, taken around atezolizumab (anti-PD-L1) treatment. This rearrangement joins TRBV9 to TRBJ1-5; 10 bases line up with TRBD1. CDR3 DNA: TGTGCCAGCAGCGTAGGGGGACAGGGGCCGGAGCCCCAGCATTTT. The encoded protein is CASSVGGQGPEPQHF.